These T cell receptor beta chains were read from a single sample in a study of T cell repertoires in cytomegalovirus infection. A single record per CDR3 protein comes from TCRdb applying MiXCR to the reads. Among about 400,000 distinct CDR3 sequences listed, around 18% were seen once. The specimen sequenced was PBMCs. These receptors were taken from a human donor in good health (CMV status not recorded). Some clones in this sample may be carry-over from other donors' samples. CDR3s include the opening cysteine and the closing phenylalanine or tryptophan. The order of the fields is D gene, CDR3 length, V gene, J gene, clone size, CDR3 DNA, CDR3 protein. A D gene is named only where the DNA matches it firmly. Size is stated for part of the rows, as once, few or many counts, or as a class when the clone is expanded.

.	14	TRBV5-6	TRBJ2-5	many	TGTGCCAGCAGCTGGGGACCGGACCACGGGACCCAGTACTTC	CASSWGPDHGTQYF
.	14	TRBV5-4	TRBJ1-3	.	TGTGCCAGCAGCTTGGAAGGGACTGGAAACACCATATATTTT	CASSLEGTGNTIYF
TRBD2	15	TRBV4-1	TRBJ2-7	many	TGCGCCAGCAGCCAGACTAGCGGGAGGGTCTACGAGCAGTACTTC	CASSQTSGRVYEQYF
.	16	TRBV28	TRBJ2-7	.	TGTGCCAGCAGTGACGACAGCAGGGGTTTACCCTACGAGCAGTACTTC	CASSDDSRGLPYEQYF
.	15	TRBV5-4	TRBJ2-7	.	TGTGCCAGCAGCTCCTTACGGGGGAATATCTACGAGCAGTACTTC	CASSSLRGNIYEQYF
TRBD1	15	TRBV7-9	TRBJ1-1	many	TGTGCCAGCAGCGACCGGACAGGTTATGGTACTGAAGCTTTCTTT	CASSDRTGYGTEAFF
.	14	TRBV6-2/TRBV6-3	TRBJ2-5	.	TGTGCCAGCAGTTACGCAGGCTATCTCGAGACCCAGTACTTC	CASSYAGYLETQYF
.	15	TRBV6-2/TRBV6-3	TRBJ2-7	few	TGTGCCAGCAGTTCCCAGTCGGGGGATGGCTACGAGCAGTACTTC	CASSSQSGDGYEQYF
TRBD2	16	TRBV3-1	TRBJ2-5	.	TGTGCCAGCAGCCAAGTGCGACTAGCGGATCAAGAGACCCAGTACTTC	CASSQVRLADQETQYF
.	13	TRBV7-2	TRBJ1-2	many	TGTGCCAGCAGCCCAGGATCTAACTATGGCTACACCTTC	CASSPGSNYGYTF
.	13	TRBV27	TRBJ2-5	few	TGTGCCAGCAGTTCCGGTGTCGTGGAGACCCAGTACTTC	CASSSGVVETQYF
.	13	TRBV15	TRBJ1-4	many	TGTGCCACCAGCAGATCGGCAAATGAAAAACTGTTTTTT	CATSRSANEKLFF
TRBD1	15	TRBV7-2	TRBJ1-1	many	TGTGCCAGCAGCGCTCAGGGGGCGCTGAACACTGAAGCTTTCTTT	CASSAQGALNTEAFF
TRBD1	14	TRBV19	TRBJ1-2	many	TGTGCCAGTAGTACAGGGGGACGCGACTATGGCTACACCTTC	CASSTGGRDYGYTF
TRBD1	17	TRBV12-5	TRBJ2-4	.	TGTGCTAGTGGTTTGGTCCAAAGGACAGGGTCTAAAAACATTCAGTACTTC	CASGLVQRTGSKNIQYF
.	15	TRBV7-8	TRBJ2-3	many	TGTGCCAGCAGCTTAACTGCAGCTAGCACAGATACGCAGTATTTT	CASSLTAASTDTQYF
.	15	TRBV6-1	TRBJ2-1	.	TGTGCCAGCAGCCACCCCTCGGGGGGCATCGTTGAGCAGTTCTTC	CASSHPSGGIVEQFF
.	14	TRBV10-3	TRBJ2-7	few	TGTGCCATCAGTGAGACTGCGGGATCCAACGAGCAGTACTTC	CAISETAGSNEQYF
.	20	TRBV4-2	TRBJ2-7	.	TGTGCCAGCAGCCAAGATCTGTACAGCTCCTACACCTTATCATCCTACGAGCAGTACTTC	CASSQDLYSSYTLSSYEQYF
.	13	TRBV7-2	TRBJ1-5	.	TGTGCCAGCAGCTTAAATGAAAATCAGCCCCAGCATTTT	CASSLNENQPQHF
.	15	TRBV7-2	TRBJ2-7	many	TGTGCCAGCAGCCTCACCCGGGACATTGGCGCTCTCGAGTACTTC	CASSLTRDIGALEYF
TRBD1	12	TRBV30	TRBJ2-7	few	TGTGCCTGGAGCGGGACAGGGAACGAGCAGTACTTC	CAWSGTGNEQYF
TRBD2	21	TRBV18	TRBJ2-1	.	TGTGCCAGCTCACCACCGATAGGACTAGCGGGGGCCGTGAGCTCCTACAATGAGCAGTTCTTC	CASSPPIGLAGAVSSYNEQFF
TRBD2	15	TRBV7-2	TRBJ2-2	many	TGTGCCAGCAGCTCCGCGGGGGCGAACACCGGGGAGCTGTTTTTT	CASSSAGANTGELFF
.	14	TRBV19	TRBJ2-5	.	TGTGCCAGTAGTATTTTTCTTGGGGAAGAGACCCAGTACTTC	CASSIFLGEETQYF
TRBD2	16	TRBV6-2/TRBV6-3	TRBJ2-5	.	TGTGCCAGCAGTAGGACTAGCGGGATCCGTCAAGAGACCCAGTACTTC	CASSRTSGIRQETQYF
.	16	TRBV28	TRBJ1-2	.	TGTGCCAGCAGCCCAACCTCTGGGGACGGAGAGTATGGCTACACCTTC	CASSPTSGDGEYGYTF
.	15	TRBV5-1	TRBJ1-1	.	TGCGCCAGCAGCTTGGGACGGACGGGGAACACTGAAGCTTTCTTT	CASSLGRTGNTEAFF
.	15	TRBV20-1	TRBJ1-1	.	TGCAGTGCTAGGGGGGGAGAAGCCATGAACACTGAAGCTTTCTTT	CSARGGEAMNTEAFF
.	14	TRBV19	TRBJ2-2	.	TGTGCCAGTACCAGGGTTCTGAACACCGGGGAGCTGTTTTTT	CASTRVLNTGELFF
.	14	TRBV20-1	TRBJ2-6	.	TGCAGTGCTACTACAGGGTTTGGGGCCAACGTCCTGACTTTC	CSATTGFGANVLTF
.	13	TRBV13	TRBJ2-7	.	TGTGCCAGCAGCTTATTAAACTCCTACGAGCAGTACTTC	CASSLLNSYEQYF
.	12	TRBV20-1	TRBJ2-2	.	TGCAGTGCTAGCAGGGGCCGTGGGGAGCTGTTTTTT	CSASRGRGELFF
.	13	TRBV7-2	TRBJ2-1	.	TGTGCCAGCAGCTTAGTCAGGGCCTGGGAGCAGTTCTTC	CASSLVRAWEQFF
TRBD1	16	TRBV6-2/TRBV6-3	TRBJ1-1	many	TGTGCCAGCAGACCGCCCACAGGGGGCCGAAACACTGAAGCTTTCTTT	CASRPPTGGRNTEAFF
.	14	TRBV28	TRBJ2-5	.	TGTGCCAGCAGTTCCTACCTAGGACGGGAGACCCAGTACTTC	CASSSYLGRETQYF
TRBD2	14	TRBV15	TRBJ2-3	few	TGTGCCACCAGTCCGGGACTAGCGGCCTATACGCAGTATTTT	CATSPGLAAYTQYF
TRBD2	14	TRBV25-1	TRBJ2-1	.	TGTGCCAGGAGACGGGAGGCCCCTAACAATGAGCAGTTCTTC	CARRREAPNNEQFF
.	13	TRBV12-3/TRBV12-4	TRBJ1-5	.	TGTGCCAGCAGTTCGGAGGGGAACCAGCCCCAGCATTTT	CASSSEGNQPQHF
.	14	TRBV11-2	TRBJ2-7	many	TGTGCCAGCAGCCCCCCAATAGGGCGCTACGAGCAGTACTTC	CASSPPIGRYEQYF
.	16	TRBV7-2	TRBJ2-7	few	TGTGCCAGCAGCTTGGACCTTATATGGTCTACCTACGAGCAGTACTTC	CASSLDLIWSTYEQYF
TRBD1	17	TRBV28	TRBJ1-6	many	TGTGCCACCGGGACAGGGGCGGGGGACTCCTATAATTCACCCCTCCACTTT	CATGTGAGDSYNSPLHF
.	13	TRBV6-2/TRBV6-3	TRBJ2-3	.	TGTGCCAGCAGAACCGACACTACAGATACGCAGTATTTT	CASRTDTTDTQYF
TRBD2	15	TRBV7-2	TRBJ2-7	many	TGTGCCAGCAGAGACCGACTAGCGGGAGGGTACGAGCAGTACTTC	CASRDRLAGGYEQYF
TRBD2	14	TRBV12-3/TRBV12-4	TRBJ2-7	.	TGTGCCAGCAGTTTATCAGCGGGGGGTTACGAGCAGTACTTC	CASSLSAGGYEQYF
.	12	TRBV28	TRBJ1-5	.	TGTGCCAGCATGTCGGCCAATCAGCCCCAGCATTTT	CASMSANQPQHF
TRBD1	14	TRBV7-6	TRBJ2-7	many	TGTGCCAGCAGCCCGGGACAGGGAATTGGAGAGCAGTACTTC	CASSPGQGIGEQYF
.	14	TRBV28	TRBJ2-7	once	TGTGCCAGCAGTCCGGGTATGGGGACCTACGAGCAGTACTTC	CASSPGMGTYEQYF
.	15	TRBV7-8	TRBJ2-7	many	TGTGCCAGCAGCTTAGAGCTACCTCCCCTCTACGAGCAGTACTTC	CASSLELPPLYEQYF
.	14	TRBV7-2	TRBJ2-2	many	TGTGCCAGCAGCTTAGAGGCGCAGAACGGGGAGCTGTTTTTT	CASSLEAQNGELFF
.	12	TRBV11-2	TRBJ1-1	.	TGTGCCAGCAGCGGGTTACGGGCTGAAGCTTTCTTT	CASSGLRAEAFF
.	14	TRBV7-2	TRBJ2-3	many	TGTGCCAGCAGTAGGGGGGGGGCGGGGGATACGCAGTATTTT	CASSRGGAGDTQYF
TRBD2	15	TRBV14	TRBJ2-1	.	TGTGCCAGCACCCGTTGGGAGGGTCATAGCCATGAGCAGTTCTTC	CASTRWEGHSHEQFF
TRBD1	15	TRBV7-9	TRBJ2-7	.	TGTGCCAGCAGCGTCTCCGGGACAGCCTCCTACGAGCAGTACTTC	CASSVSGTASYEQYF
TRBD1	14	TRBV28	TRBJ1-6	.	TGTGCCACGAAAGACTGGGACAGGCAGTCACCCCTCCACTTT	CATKDWDRQSPLHF
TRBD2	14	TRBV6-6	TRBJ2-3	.	TGTGCCAGCAGTTACGAGCGGGGGGTAGATACGCAGTATTTT	CASSYERGVDTQYF
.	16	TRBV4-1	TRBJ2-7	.	TGCGCCAGCAGCCACCCCCCCGGGACAACCTCCTACGAGCAGTACTTC	CASSHPPGTTSYEQYF
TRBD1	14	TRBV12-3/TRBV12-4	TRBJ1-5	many	TGTGCCAGCAGAAGGACAGGGGGAGTCCAGCCCCAGCATTTT	CASRRTGGVQPQHF
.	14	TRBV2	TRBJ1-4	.	TGTGCCAGCAGTGTTTACCACTCGGGTGAAAAACTGTTTTTT	CASSVYHSGEKLFF
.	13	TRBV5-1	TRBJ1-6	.	TGCGCCAGCCGCGAACCAGGGAGCGAACCCCTCCACTTT	CASREPGSEPLHF